The 24 T cell receptor beta chains presented below share a single source sample, sequenced in a study of blood T cells in healthy people across ages. Primers used in a second PCR of roughly 7 to 11 cycles were a sample-barcoded 5' primer and a J-beta primer mix. TCRdb re-derived calls from the 5' RACE reads in MiXCR, one entry per CDR3 protein. Of some 1.6 million distinct CDR3 sequences listed, about 31% are singletons. Sequencing used blood. Source of these receptors: a woman in her 30s in good health.

The chain uses TRBV7-9 and TRBJ1-2; D remains unclear. The germline gives CDR1 SEHNR, CDR2 FQNEAQ (reference sequence). With 4 bases removed from V and 2 bases from J, the gap between germline ends came to 20 bases. The CDR3 has 17 amino acids. CDR3 protein: CASSSPIAWRRNYGYTF. The CDR3 DNA reads as TGTGCCAGCAGCTCGCCCATAGCCTGGAGGAGAAACTATGGCTACACCTTC.

The CDR3 bases are TGTGCCAGCAGCAGCTCCCCCCTACGGAACACTGAAGCTTTCTTT. Residues: CASSSSPLRNTEAFF. The chain employs TRBV7-9 and TRBJ1-1; D unclear. The germline CDR1 and CDR2 sequences are SEHNR and FQNEAQ (reference sequence). The CDR3 totals 15 residues. V lost 5 bases and J lost 1, with 14 bases in between.

In this sample, this clonotype turned up a few times. This chain links TRBV9 with TRBJ2-1; 8 positions agree with TRBD1. The CDR3 extends over 15 amino acids. Germline trimming cut 1 base from V and 5 bases from J; bases unmatched to any gene: 5. Germline loops: CDR1 SGDLS, CDR2 YYNGEE. CDR3 nucleotide sequence: TGTGCCAGCAGCGTATGGGACAGGAAAGACAATGAGCAGTTCTTC. It translates to CASSVWDRKDNEQFF. Supplemented by reference TRBV9 and TRBJ2-1, the full variable domain reads DSGVTQTPKHLITATGQRVTLRCSPRSGDLSVYWYQQSLDQGLQFLIQYYNGEERAKGNILERFSAQQFPDLHSELNLSSLELGDSALYFCASSVWDRKDNEQFFGPGTRLTVL.

The chain carries TRBV6-5 and TRBJ2-2; a possible D gene is TRBD1 (7 bases). From germline, CDR1 is MNHEY and CDR2 SVGAGI. Trimming cost V 4 bases and J 5 bases, with 14 bases left between them. CDR3 length equals 15 residues. CDR3 sequence: CASSFQGGDTGELFF. The CDR3 region has the DNA TGTGCCAGCAGTTTCCAGGGGGGCGATACCGGGGAGCTGTTTTTT.

In its sample, this clonotype was seen many times. This chain uses TRBV20-1 with TRBJ2-7, with D possibly being TRBD1 (6 bases). The CDR3 runs to 13 residues. Trimming pared 6 bases from V and 2 bases from J, leaving 14 bases between. Looked up from germline, CDR1 is DFQATT and CDR2 is SNEGSKA (reference sequence). This CDR3 is CSAVDEGAYEQYF. Here the CDR3 DNA reads TGCAGTGCAGTGGATGAGGGGGCCTACGAGCAGTACTTC.

V and J are TRBV21-1 and TRBJ2-1; the tabulated D call, TRBD2, remains unverified against the DNA. TRBV21-1 counts as a pseudogene. The CDR3 has 14 amino acids. CDR3 sequence: CASSGGLADNEQFF. Written as DNA, the CDR3 is TGTGCCAGCAGCGGGGGACTAGCGGACAATGAGCAGTTCTTC.

The chain is built from TRBV9 and TRBJ1-1, with D unclear. CDR3 size: 15 residues. Looked up from germline, CDR1 is SGDLS and CDR2 is YYNGEE. Trimming shortened V by 2 bases and J by 1 base, and 12 bases separated the two germline ends. The CDR3 loop is CASSVRGGGNTEAFF. The CDR3 nucleotides are TGTGCCAGCAGCGTCCGGGGAGGAGGGAACACTGAAGCTTTCTTT.

The gene calls are TRBV5-1 and TRBJ2-1; 9 positions agree with TRBD2. Unmatched junction bases numbered 17, after V lost 4 bases and J lost 0 bases. CDR1 is SGHRS, CDR2 YFSETQ, per germline. CDR3 size: 20 residues. CDR3 protein: CASSTPAGLASASSYNEQFF. The CDR3 nucleotides are TGCGCCAGCAGCACCCCGGCGGGACTAGCATCAGCGAGCTCCTACAATGAGCAGTTCTTC.

A few counts support this clonotype. The CDR3: CASSFNFRAGANVLTF. In DNA, the CDR3 is TGTGCCAGCAGCTTTAATTTCAGGGCTGGGGCCAACGTCCTGACTTTC. V and J are TRBV11-2 and TRBJ2-6; the D gene is possibly TRBD1 (5 bases). CDR3 size: 16 residues. Germline-derived CDR1 and CDR2 are SGHAT and FQNNGV. V shed 3 bases and J shed 2 bases, with 11 bases lying between them. Full variable domain (rest looked up from reference TRBV11-2 and TRBJ2-6): EAGVAQSPRYKIIEKRQSVAFWCNPISGHATLYWYQQILGQGPKLLIQFQNNGVVDDSQLPKDRFSAERLKGVDSTLKIQPAKLEDSAVYLCASSFNFRAGANVLTFGAGSRLTVL.

The sample holds a few counts of this clonotype. This chain connects TRBV7-9 to TRBJ2-1; TRBD1 matches at 11 bases. The trim removed 5 bases at V and 2 bases at J, leaving 8 bases unmatched. The germline V gene has CDR1 SEHNR and CDR2 FQNEAQ (reference sequence). The CDR3 consists of 17 residues. Here the CDR3 DNA reads TGTGCCAGCAGCCCCTCCTGGACAGGGGGCCCCTACAATGAGCAGTTCTTC. Translated, it gives CASSPSWTGGPYNEQFF.

V and J are TRBV20-1 and TRBJ2-3; TRBD2 is a possible D gene (6 bases). The CDR3 is made up of 15 amino acids. The germline gives CDR1 DFQATT, CDR2 SNEGSKA (reference sequence). V lost 6 bases to trimming and J lost 0 bases, with 16 bases between them. The CDR3 reads CSAHASVSSTDTQYF. The CDR3 nucleotides are TGCAGTGCGCATGCTAGCGTATCTAGCACAGATACGCAGTATTTT.

This clonotype was detected only a few times. V is TRBV28 and J is TRBJ2-6; the D is unclear. CDR1 MDHEN and CDR2 SYDVKM come from the germline V gene. There are 12 residues in the CDR3. The germline V and J ends were trimmed by 2 bases and 8 bases, with 4 bases remaining between them. DNA of the CDR3: TGTGCCAGCAGTTTAAGGACCAACGTCCTGACTTTC. As protein: CASSLRTNVLTF.

This chain connects TRBV10-3 to TRBJ1-2, with D possibly TRBD1 on 5 matching bases. The germline CDR1 and CDR2 sequences are ENHRY and SYGVKD. The CDR3 contains 15 residues. V dropped 6 bases and J dropped 7 bases, with 21 bases sitting between them. The CDR3 protein is CAIRPELAGRGGYTF. DNA for the CDR3: TGTGCCATCAGACCAGAACTGGCAGGGCGGGGTGGCTACACCTTC.

The rearrangement links TRBV9 to TRBJ2-5; 12 nucleotides line up with TRBD2. V lost 4 bases to trimming and J lost 5 bases; unmatched junction nucleotides: 6. Per germline, CDR1 SGDLS and CDR2 YYNGEE. There are 15 residues in the CDR3. The CDR3 sequence: CASSMTSGGGETQYF. The CDR3 coding sequence is TGTGCCAGCAGCATGACTAGCGGGGGCGGGGAGACCCAGTACTTC.

The genes are TRBV27 and TRBJ1-2, with 7 bases matching TRBD1. The CDR3 consists of 11 residues. From germline, CDR1 is MNHEY and CDR2 SMNVEV (reference sequence). J was trimmed by 5 bases and V by 8 bases; bases with no gene match: 2. CDR3 region: CASGDRYGYTF. DNA for the CDR3: TGTGCCAGCGGGGACAGATATGGCTACACCTTC.

This clonotype was seen a few times. The chain joins TRBV28 to TRBJ2-6; D might be TRBD1 (5 bases). V lost 7 bases and J 0 bases, leaving 10 bases between the germline ends. The CDR3 sequence is 15 residues long. Germline V gene sequence: CDR1 MDHEN, CDR2 SYDVKM. CDR3 in DNA: TGTGCCAGCACTCCAGGGATCTCTGGGGCCAACGTCCTGACTTTC. It specifies CASTPGISGANVLTF.

The chain employs TRBV9 and TRBJ1-2, with unresolved D. V was shortened by 4 bases and J by 10 bases, with 14 bases between the two germline ends. From germline, CDR1 is SGDLS and CDR2 YYNGEE. This CDR3 comprises 12 residues. CDR3 sequence: CASSKPGQPYTF. CDR3 DNA sequence: TGTGCCAGCAGCAAACCGGGCCAACCCTACACCTTC.

The CDR3: CASSVGTSGGSTGELFF. The CDR3 DNA is TGTGCCAGCAGCGTCGGGACTAGCGGGGGCTCGACCGGGGAGCTGTTTTTT. This chain connects TRBV9 to TRBJ2-2, with 14 bases identical to TRBD2. This CDR3 is built from 17 residues. Germline V gene data show CDR1 as SGDLS and CDR2 as YYNGEE. V lost 2 bases, J lost 5 bases, and 5 bases stayed unmatched.

A few counts support this clonotype. The chain couples TRBV20-1 to TRBJ1-1, with D possibly matching TRBD1 (5 bases). CDR1 and CDR2 from the germline V gene are DFQATT and SNEGSKA (reference sequence). The germline V and J ends were trimmed by 1 base and 6 bases, with 15 bases remaining between them. The CDR3 is 14 residues long. The CDR3 DNA reads as TGCAGTGCTAGAGGGGTCTTTCGGGGGGCTGAAGCTTTCTTT. Translation: CSARGVFRGAEAFF.

In this sample, this clonotype turned up a few times. CDR3 sequence: CASSQEGEALNTEAFF. CDR3 nucleotides: TGCGCCAGCAGCCAGGAAGGGGAGGCCCTGAACACTGAAGCTTTCTTT. V usage is TRBV4-1 and J usage is TRBJ1-1, with D possibly matching TRBD1 (5 bases). CDR3 size: 16 residues. Germline V gene sequence: CDR1 MGHRA, CDR2 YSYEKL. Trimming removed 3 bases from V and 0 bases from J, with 14 bases in between.

This clonotype occurred a few times. The rearrangement joins TRBV20-1 to TRBJ2-1, with 11 bases matching TRBD2. The CDR3 contains 16 residues. Germline-derived CDR1 and CDR2 are DFQATT and SNEGSKA (reference sequence). The V gene end was trimmed by 3 bases and the J gene end by 2 bases; junction bases not matched to a gene: 6. The CDR3 protein is CSARRGLAETYNEQFF. CDR3 nucleotides: TGCAGTGCTAGGAGGGGACTAGCGGAGACCTACAATGAGCAGTTCTTC.

This clonotype was detected many times. J is TRBJ2-7 and V is TRBV20-1, with D possibly being TRBD1 (5 bases). V was shortened by 3 bases and J by 3 bases, with 6 bases between the two germline ends. Germline assignment: CDR1 DFQATT and CDR2 SNEGSKA (reference sequence). The CDR3 consists of 11 residues. CDR3 region: CSARDNYEQYF. CDR3 bases: TGCAGTGCTAGGGACAACTACGAGCAGTACTTC.

As for this clonotype: A much larger clone lies a single base off, so this may be a read error. The chain uses TRBV12-3 or TRBV12-4 and TRBJ2-7; a weak D match, TRBD2 (5 bases). This CDR3 is 12 amino acids long. Trimming cost V 3 bases and J 5 bases, with 8 bases left between them. The CDR3 reads CASSFGINEQYF. CDR3 sequence (DNA): TGTGCCAGCAGTTTCGGGATCAACGAGCAGTACTTC.

There are a few counts of this clonotype. The chain joins TRBV20-1 to TRBJ2-3; 12 bases are shared with TRBD2. With V trimmed by 4 bases and J by 5 bases, 10 bases remained unmatched. This CDR3 has 16 residues. Germline V gene lookup returns CDR1 DFQATT and CDR2 SNEGSKA (reference sequence). CDR3 sequence (DNA): TGCAGTGCTATAATATCGCAGGGACTAGCGGGAGATACGCAGTATTTT. This encodes CSAIISQGLAGDTQYF.